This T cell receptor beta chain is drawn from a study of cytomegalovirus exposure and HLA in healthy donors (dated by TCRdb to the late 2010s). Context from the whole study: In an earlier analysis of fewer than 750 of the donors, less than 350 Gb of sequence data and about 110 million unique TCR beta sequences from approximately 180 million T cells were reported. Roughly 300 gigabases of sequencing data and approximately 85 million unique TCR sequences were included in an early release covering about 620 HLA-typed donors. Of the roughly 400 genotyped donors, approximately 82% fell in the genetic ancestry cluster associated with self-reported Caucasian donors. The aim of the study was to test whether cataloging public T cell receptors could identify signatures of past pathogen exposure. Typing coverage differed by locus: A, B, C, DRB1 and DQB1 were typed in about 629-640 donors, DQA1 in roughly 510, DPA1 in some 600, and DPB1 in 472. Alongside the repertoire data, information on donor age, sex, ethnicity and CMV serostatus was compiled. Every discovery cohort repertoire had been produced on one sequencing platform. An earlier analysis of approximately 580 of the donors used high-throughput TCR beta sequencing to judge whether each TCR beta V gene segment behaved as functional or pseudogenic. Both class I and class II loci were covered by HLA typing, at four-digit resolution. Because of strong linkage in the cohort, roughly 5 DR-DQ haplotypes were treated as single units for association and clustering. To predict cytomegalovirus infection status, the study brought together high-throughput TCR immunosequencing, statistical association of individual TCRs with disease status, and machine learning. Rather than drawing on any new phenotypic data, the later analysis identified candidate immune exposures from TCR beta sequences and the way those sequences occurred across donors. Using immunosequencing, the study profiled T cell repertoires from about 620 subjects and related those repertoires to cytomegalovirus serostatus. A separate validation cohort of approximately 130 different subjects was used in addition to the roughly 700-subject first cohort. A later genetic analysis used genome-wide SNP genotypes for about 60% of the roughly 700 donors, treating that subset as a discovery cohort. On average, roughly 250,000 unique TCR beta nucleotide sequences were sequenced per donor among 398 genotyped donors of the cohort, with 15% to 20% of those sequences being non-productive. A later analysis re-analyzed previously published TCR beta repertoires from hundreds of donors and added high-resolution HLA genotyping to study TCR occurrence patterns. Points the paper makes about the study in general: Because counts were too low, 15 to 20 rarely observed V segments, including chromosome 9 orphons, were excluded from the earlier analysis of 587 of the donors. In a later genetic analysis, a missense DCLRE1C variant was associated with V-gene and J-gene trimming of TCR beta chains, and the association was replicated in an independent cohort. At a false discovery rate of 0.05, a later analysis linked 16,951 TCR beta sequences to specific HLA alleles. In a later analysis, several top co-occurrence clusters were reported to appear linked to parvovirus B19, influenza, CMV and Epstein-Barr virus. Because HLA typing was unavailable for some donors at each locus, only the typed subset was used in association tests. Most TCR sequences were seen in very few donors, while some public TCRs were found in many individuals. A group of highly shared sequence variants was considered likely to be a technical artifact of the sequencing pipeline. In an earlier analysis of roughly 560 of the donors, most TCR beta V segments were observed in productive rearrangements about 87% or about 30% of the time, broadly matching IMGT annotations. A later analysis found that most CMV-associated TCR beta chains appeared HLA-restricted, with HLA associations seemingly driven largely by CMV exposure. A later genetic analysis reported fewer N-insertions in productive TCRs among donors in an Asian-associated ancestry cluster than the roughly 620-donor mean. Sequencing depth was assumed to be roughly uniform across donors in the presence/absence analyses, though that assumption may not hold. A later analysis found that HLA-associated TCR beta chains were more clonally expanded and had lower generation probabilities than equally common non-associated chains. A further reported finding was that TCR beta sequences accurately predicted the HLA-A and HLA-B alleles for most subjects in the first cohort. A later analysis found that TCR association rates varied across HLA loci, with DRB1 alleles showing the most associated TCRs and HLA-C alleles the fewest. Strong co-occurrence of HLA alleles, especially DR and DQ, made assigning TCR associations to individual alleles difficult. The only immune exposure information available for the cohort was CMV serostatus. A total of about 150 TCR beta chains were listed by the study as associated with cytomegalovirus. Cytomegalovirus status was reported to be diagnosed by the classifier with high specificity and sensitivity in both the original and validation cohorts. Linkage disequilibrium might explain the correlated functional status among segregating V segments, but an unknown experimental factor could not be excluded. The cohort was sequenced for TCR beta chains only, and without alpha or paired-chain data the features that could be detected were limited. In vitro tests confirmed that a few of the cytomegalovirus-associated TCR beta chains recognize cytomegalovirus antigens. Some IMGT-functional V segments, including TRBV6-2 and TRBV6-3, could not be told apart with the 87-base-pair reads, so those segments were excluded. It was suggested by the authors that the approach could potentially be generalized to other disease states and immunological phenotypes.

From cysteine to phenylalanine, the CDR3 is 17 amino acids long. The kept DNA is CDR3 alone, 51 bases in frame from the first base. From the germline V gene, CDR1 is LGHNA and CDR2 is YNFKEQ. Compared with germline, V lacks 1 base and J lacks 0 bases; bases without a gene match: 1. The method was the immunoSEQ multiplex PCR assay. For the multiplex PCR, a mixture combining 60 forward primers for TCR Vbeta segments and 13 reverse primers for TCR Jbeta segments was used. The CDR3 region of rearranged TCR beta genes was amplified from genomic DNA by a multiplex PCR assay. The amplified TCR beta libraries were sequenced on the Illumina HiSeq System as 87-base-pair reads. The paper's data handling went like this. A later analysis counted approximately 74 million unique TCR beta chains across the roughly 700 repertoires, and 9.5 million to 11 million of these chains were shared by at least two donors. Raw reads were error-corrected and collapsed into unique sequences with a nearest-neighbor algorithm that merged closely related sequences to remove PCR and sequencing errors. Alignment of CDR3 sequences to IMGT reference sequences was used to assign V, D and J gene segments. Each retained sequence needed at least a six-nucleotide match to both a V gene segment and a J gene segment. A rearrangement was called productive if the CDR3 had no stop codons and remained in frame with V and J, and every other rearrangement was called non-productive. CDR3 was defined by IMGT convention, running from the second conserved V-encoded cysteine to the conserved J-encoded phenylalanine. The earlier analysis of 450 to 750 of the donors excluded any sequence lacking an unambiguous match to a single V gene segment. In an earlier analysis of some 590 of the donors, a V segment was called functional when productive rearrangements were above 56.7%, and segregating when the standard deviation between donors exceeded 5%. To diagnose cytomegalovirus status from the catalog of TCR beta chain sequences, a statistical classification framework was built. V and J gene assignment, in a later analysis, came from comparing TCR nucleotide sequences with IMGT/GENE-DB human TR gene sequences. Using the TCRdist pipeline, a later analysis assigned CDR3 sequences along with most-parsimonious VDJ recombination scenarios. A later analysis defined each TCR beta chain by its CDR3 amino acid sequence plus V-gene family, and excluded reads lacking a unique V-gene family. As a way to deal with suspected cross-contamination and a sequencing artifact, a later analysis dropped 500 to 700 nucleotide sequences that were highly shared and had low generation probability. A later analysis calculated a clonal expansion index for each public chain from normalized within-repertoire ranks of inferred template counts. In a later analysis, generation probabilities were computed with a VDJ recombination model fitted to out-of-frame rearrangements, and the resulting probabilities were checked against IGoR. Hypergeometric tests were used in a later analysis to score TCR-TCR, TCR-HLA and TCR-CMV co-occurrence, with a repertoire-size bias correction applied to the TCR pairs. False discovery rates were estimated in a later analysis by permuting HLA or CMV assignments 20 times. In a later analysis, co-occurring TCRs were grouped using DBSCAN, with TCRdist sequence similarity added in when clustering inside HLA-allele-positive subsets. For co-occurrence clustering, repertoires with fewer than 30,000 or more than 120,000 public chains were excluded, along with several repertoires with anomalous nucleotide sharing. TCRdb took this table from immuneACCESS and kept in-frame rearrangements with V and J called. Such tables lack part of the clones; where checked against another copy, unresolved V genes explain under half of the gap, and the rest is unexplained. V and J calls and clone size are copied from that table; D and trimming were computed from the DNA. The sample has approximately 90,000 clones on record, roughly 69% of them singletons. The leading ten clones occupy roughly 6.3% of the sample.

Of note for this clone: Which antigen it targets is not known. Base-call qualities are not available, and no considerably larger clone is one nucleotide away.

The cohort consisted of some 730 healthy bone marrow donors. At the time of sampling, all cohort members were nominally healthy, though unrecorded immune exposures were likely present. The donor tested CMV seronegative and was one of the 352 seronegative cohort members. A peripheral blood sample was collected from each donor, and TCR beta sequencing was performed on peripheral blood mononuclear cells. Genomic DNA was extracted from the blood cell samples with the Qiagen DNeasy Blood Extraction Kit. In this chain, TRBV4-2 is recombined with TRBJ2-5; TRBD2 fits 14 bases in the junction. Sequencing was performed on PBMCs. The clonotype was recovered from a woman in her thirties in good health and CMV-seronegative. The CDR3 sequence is CASSQGLAGGYQETQYF. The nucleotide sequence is TGTGCCAGCAGCCAAGGACTAGCGGGGGGGTACCAAGAGACCCAGTACTTC.